The 25 T cell receptor beta chains given below trace back to one sample, sequenced in a study of regulatory T cells in long-lasting Graves disease. Time point reported: persistent/refractory GD, antithyroid drugs over 5 years with positive TRAb. Researchers made the TCR library from RNA that was extracted from PBMCs. Investigators prepared the TCR beta libraries by applying iRepertoire HTBI primers and Arm-PCR of CDR3 regions. TCRdb used MiXCR to reprocess the multiplex PCR reads, holding one entry per CDR3 protein. Of approximately 400,000 distinct CDR3 sequences listed, around 24% are singletons. Specimen: peripheral blood mononuclear cells (PBMCs), collected when the disease was refractory, from a patient treated with antithyroid drugs. The receptors stem from a female donor with Graves disease.

The chain carries TRBV7-8 and TRBJ2-7, with unresolved D. CDR3 length: 17 residues. Germline V lookup: CDR1 SGHVS, CDR2 FQNEAQ. V shed 2 bases and J shed 0 bases, with 17 bases lying between them. The CDR3 DNA is TGTGCCAGCAGCTTATTGTCGTCGGTTGATGTCTCCTACGAGCAGTACTTC. It yields the protein CASSLLSSVDVSYEQYF.

This clonotype was recorded a few times. The chain has TRBV19 and TRBJ1-5; 8 positions agree with TRBD1. Per the germline V gene, CDR1 is LNHDA and CDR2 is SQIVND (reference sequence). V trimming: 5 bases; J trimming: 3 bases; junction bases outside the gene matches: 6. The CDR3 totals 15 residues. The CDR3: CASSDAGGPNQPQHF. CDR3 coding DNA: TGTGCCAGTAGTGACGCAGGGGGCCCCAATCAGCCCCAGCATTTT.

This clonotype has at least ten counts. This chain links TRBV28 with TRBJ1-2; D is ambiguous. The germline gives CDR1 MDHEN, CDR2 SYDVKM. V was shortened by 5 bases and J by 5 bases, with 18 bases between the two germline ends. The CDR3 runs 15 residues. The CDR3 DNA is TGTGCCAGCAGTCCGACTGGCACCCTGTGGTATGGCTACACCTTC. Protein product: CASSPTGTLWYGYTF.

This clonotype turned up a few times. V is TRBV5-8 and J is TRBJ2-3; 13 nucleotides line up with TRBD2. The germline V gene encodes CDR1 SGHTS and CDR2 YDEGEE. The CDR3 is made up of 16 amino acids. With 1 base clipped from V and 5 bases from J, the junction kept 4 bases outside the gene matches. CDR3 bases: TGTGCCAGCAGCTTGTATGGACTAGCGGGAGTAGATACGCAGTATTTT. Protein: CASSLYGLAGVDTQYF.

The gene calls are TRBV5-5 and TRBJ1-2; D may be TRBD1 (6 bases). V was pared by 0 bases and J by 7 bases, with 10 bases between. The CDR3 length is 13 residues. The V gene's germline CDR1 is SGHKS and CDR2 YYEKEE (reference sequence). The CDR3 protein is CASSLEGGVGYTF. The CDR3 DNA is TGTGCCAGCAGCTTGGAAGGGGGGGTTGGCTACACCTTC.

This clonotype has just one count. V is TRBV28 and J is TRBJ2-5; 7 bases align to TRBD1. This CDR3 region has 15 residues. Germline values: CDR1 MDHEN, CDR2 SYDVKM. Unmatched junction bases numbered 12, after V lost 6 bases and J lost 5 bases. The CDR3 loop is CASSRTGQPGETQYF. DNA of the CDR3: TGTGCCAGCAGCCGCACGGGACAGCCCGGGGAGACCCAGTACTTC.

The chain links TRBV11-2 to TRBJ2-7, with 13 bases identical to TRBD2. The CDR3 runs 15 residues. The germline CDR1 and CDR2 sequences are SGHAT and FQNNGV. V was pared by 5 bases and J by 5 bases, with 6 bases of the junction left unmatched. The CDR3 here is CASSRTSGRGHEQYF. CDR3 sequence (DNA): TGTGCCAGCAGCCGGACTAGCGGGAGAGGCCACGAGCAGTACTTC.

In this sample, this clonotype turned up a few times. This chain joins TRBV27 and TRBJ1-1; D gene unclear. The CDR3 has 9 amino acids. V was shortened by 3 bases and J by 7 bases, with 0 bases between the two germline ends. Looked up from germline, CDR1 is MNHEY and CDR2 is SMNVEV (reference sequence). The CDR3 loop is CASSFEAFF. DNA of the CDR3: TGTGCCAGCAGTTTTGAAGCTTTCTTT.

This chain connects TRBV18 to TRBJ1-2; D remains unclear. CDR3 length: 13 residues. CDR1 is KGHSH, CDR2 LQKENI, per germline. V dropped 3 bases and J dropped 4 bases, with 9 bases sitting between them. CDR3 region: CASSPPQLYGYTF. Here the CDR3 DNA reads TGTGCCAGCTCACCCCCACAACTCTATGGCTACACCTTC.

There are many counts of this clonotype. This chain links TRBV27 with TRBJ1-5; D is unresolved. With 0 bases removed from V and 0 bases from J, the gap between germline ends came to 6 bases. This CDR3 comprises 15 residues. Germline CDR1 and CDR2: MNHEY and SMNVEV (reference sequence). CDR3 nucleotide sequence: TGTGCCAGCAGTTTATCGGTACCTAGCAATCAGCCCCAGCATTTT. Residues: CASSLSVPSNQPQHF.

This clonotype was recorded a few times. This sequence joins TRBV28 and TRBJ2-7, with 11 bases that match TRBD2. With 1 base clipped from V and 7 bases from J, the junction kept 6 bases outside the gene matches. CDR3 length: 15 amino acids. The germline gives CDR1 MDHEN, CDR2 SYDVKM. CDR3 bases: TGTGCCAGCAGTTTATTAGCGGGAGGGCAGAGGGAGCAGTACTTC. It encodes CASSLLAGGQREQYF.

The V and J genes are TRBV5-8 and TRBJ2-2; D not resolved. This CDR3 is 15 amino acids long. The V end lost 6 bases, the J end lost 0 bases, and 12 bases lay between the germline ends. The germline V gene has CDR1 SGHTS and CDR2 YDEGEE. CDR3 residues: CASTRGGANTGELFF. CDR3 DNA sequence: TGTGCCAGCACCCGAGGTGGGGCGAACACCGGGGAGCTGTTTTTT.

This clonotype was counted ten times or more. The rearrangement joins TRBV28 to TRBJ1-2; D remains ambiguous. The V end lost 3 bases, the J end lost 3 bases, and 11 bases lay between the germline ends. The length of the CDR3 is 14 residues. Germline CDR1 and CDR2: MDHEN and SYDVKM. The CDR3 region has the DNA TGTGCCAGCAGTTTGTTACGACGGGACTATGGCTACACCTTC. It yields the protein CASSLLRRDYGYTF.

In this sample, this clonotype turned up a few times. V and J are TRBV10-3 and TRBJ2-6, with 9 bases aligning to TRBD1. V lost 4 bases, J lost 4 bases, and 11 bases stayed unmatched. The V gene's germline CDR1 is ENHRY and CDR2 SYGVKD. The CDR3 has 18 amino acids. The CDR3 DNA is TGTGCCATCAGTGGGAGGGACAGGGCGCCCTTAGGGGCCAACGTCCTGACTTTC. Protein: CAISGRDRAPLGANVLTF.

This clonotype was counted once. A much larger clone lies one base from this, so it may be a read error. The chain combines TRBV6-1 with TRBJ2-7; D is perhaps TRBD2 (5 bases). Germline V gene sequence: CDR1 MNHNS, CDR2 SASEGT. The CDR3 spans 13 residues. CDR3 bases: TGTGCCAGCGGTGAGGGAGCGGATCCAAAGCAGTACTTC. This sequence encodes CASGEGADPKQYF.

This clonotype was observed at least ten times. V is TRBV12-3 or TRBV12-4 and J is TRBJ1-1; 11 nucleotides align to TRBD1. The CDR3 runs to 13 residues. The V and J ends lost 8 bases and 1 base, in that order; junction bases with no gene match: 0. The CDR3 loop is CASGTGGNTEAFF. CDR3 DNA: TGTGCCAGCGGGACAGGGGGGAACACTGAAGCTTTCTTT.

The chain combines TRBV19 with TRBJ1-5; D gene uncertain. The V end lost 5 bases, the J end lost 0 bases, and 11 bases lay between the germline ends. This CDR3 is 15 amino acids long. CDR1 and CDR2 (germline): LNHDA, SQIVND (reference sequence). The CDR3 DNA reads TGTGCCAGTAGTGCCGGAAGTAATAGCAATCAGCCCCAGCATTTT. It encodes CASSAGSNSNQPQHF.

A remark on this clonotype: The junction departs from the called germline gene at one end, perhaps through a read error. V gene TRBV7-9 combines with J gene TRBJ1-1; the D is unclear. The CDR3 contains 15 residues. Germline CDR1 and CDR2: SEHNR and FQNEAQ (reference sequence). The CDR3 bases are TGTGCCGGCAGCTTAGCGCAGCGGGTGAACACTGAAGCTTTCTTT. Amino acid sequence: CAGSLAQRVNTEAFF.

A few counts support this clonotype. V is TRBV2 and J is TRBJ1-6; D unclear. Between the trimmed V and J ends, which lost 6 bases and 4 bases, there was a span of 13 bases. CDR1 and CDR2 from the germline V gene are SNHLY and FYNNEI. This CDR3 is built from 15 residues. The CDR3 reads CASSDFGRYNSPLHF. Written as DNA, the CDR3 is TGTGCCAGCAGCGACTTTGGACGGTATAATTCACCCCTCCACTTT.

The chain has TRBV5-1 and TRBJ2-1; D ambiguous. Germline lookup yields CDR1 SGHRS and CDR2 YFSETQ. Trimming shortened V by 5 bases and J by 0 bases, and 12 bases separated the two germline ends. There are 15 residues in the CDR3. The CDR3: CASSPERSSYNEQFF. The DNA for the CDR3 is TGCGCCAGCAGTCCCGAGCGAAGCTCCTACAATGAGCAGTTCTTC.

This clonotype was counted at least ten times. The chain combines TRBV5-1 with TRBJ1-2, with TRBD1 matching 8 bases. The CDR3 is 15 amino acids. V shed 3 bases and J 8 bases; nucleotides not matched to a gene: 12. Germline V gene sequence: CDR1 SGHRS, CDR2 YFSETQ. The CDR3 region has the DNA TGCGCCAGCAGCTCCAGGGCAGGGGGCGAAAGAGGCTACACCTTC. Its translation is CASSSRAGGERGYTF.

The chain links TRBV19 to TRBJ2-7; a weak D match, TRBD1 (6 bases). The CDR3 is 14 residues long. Germline lookup yields CDR1 LNHDA and CDR2 SQIVND (reference sequence). Trimming stripped 6 bases from V and 4 bases from J, with 16 bases between. The CDR3 sequence: CASSPHRDPYEQYF. The CDR3 DNA is TGTGCCAGTAGCCCCCACAGGGATCCTTACGAGCAGTACTTC.

In this sample, this clonotype turned up a few times. Relative to the germline gene, one junction end is altered; a read error may explain this. The chain employs TRBV15 and TRBJ1-2, with TRBD1 matching over 10 bases. The length of the CDR3 is 13 residues. Germline loops: CDR1 LNHNV, CDR2 YYDKDF (reference sequence). CDR3 amino acids: CASSAGTGEGYTF. DNA for the CDR3: TGTGCCAGCAGCGCCGGGACAGGGGAAGGCTACACCTTC.

Within the sample, this clonotype is medium-sized. The V and J genes are TRBV28 and TRBJ1-6; D is uncertain. CDR3 length: 11 amino acids. Per germline, CDR1 MDHEN and CDR2 SYDVKM. V shed 10 bases and J shed 11 bases, with 12 bases lying between them. The CDR3 protein is CATEDGTPLHF. In DNA, the CDR3 is TGTGCCACCGAAGACGGAACACCCCTCCACTTT.

This clonotype was recorded at least ten times. The chain links TRBV7-9 to TRBJ2-7; D gene unclear. This CDR3 is built from 13 residues. The germline V gene encodes CDR1 SEHNR and CDR2 FQNEAQ (reference sequence). The V end lost 5 bases, the J end lost 2 bases, and 10 bases lay between the germline ends. CDR3 bases: TGTGCCAGCAGCGCCCTACCTACCTACGAGCAGTACTTC. Translation: CASSALPTYEQYF. The full variable domain, rest sourced from reference TRBV7-9 and TRBJ2-7, is DTGVSQNPRHKITKRGQNVTFRCDPISEHNRLYWYRQTLGQGPEFLTYFQNEAQLEKSRLLSDRFSAERPKGSFSTLEIQRTEQGDSAMYLCASSALPTYEQYFGPGTRLTVT.